The rows below give T cell receptor beta chains drawn from one sample of a study of blood T cell repertoires in COVID-19. Sequencing used immunoSEQ multiplex PCR; TCRdb keeps in-frame clones, though not all of them. The data contain hundreds of thousands of clones, around 90% of them singletons. The source material was peripheral blood. The receptors here all came from a human donor in a cohort sampled during active COVID-19. Each CDR3 is given with its conserved first and last residue. Fields, in order: clone size, J gene, D gene, V gene, CDR3 DNA, CDR3 protein. D genes are given only for firm matches. Clone size is not always given. Where it is, it says once, few, many or a class for expanded clones.

- TRBJ1-1 - TRBV28 TGTGCCAGCACCCTGGACACAATAAACACTGAAGCTTTCTTT CASTLDTINTEAFF
- TRBJ1-2 TRBD1 TRBV7-9 TGTGCCAGCAGCCTAGGGACAGATTATGGCTACACCTTC CASSLGTDYGYTF
- TRBJ1-5 - TRBV5-1 TGCGCCAGCAGCTTGGATTCTATCAATCAGCCCCAGCATTTT CASSLDSINQPQHF
few TRBJ1-5 - TRBV12-5 TGTGCTAGTGGTTTGTACTGGGGGCAAGATAGCAATCAGCCCCAGCATTTT CASGLYWGQDSNQPQHF
- TRBJ2-7 - TRBV29-1 TGCAGCGTTGAAATCGAGGGCGAGCAGTACTTC CSVEIEGEQYF
- TRBJ1-2 - TRBV2 TGTGCCAGCAGTATAAGCCCGATAGGGGGTGCGAGGGGCTACACCTTC CASSISPIGGARGYTF
- TRBJ2-1 TRBD2 TRBV5-1 TGCGCCAGCAGCTTGGTTCTAGCGGGCGGCAGTGAGCAGTTCTTC CASSLVLAGGSEQFF
- TRBJ2-1 TRBD2 TRBV7-9 TGTGCCAGCAGCTTAGCGAGGGCTAGCGGGGACTCCAATGAGCAGTTCTTC CASSLARASGDSNEQFF
- TRBJ2-1 TRBD2 TRBV5-4 TGTGCCAGCAGAGCGGGGGGGGCCTACAATGAGCAGTTCTTC CASRAGGAYNEQFF
- TRBJ2-7 - TRBV20-1 TGCAGTGCTAGTTCAGGGAGGTCCTACGAGCAGTACTTC CSASSGRSYEQYF
- TRBJ1-1 TRBD1 TRBV2 TGTGCCAGCAGTGAAGCCGGCCGCAGGGGGGTTGAAGCTTTCTTT CASSEAGRRGVEAFF
- TRBJ1-3 - TRBV20-1 TGCAGTGCTAGTCAGGTGAAGGGGGCTGGAAACACCATATATTTT CSASQVKGAGNTIYF
- TRBJ2-1 TRBD2 TRBV3-1/TRBV3-2 TGTGCCAGCAGCCAATCAGCGGGAGTCTACAATGAGCAGTTCTTC CASSQSAGVYNEQFF
few TRBJ2-7 - TRBV11-2 TGTGCCAGCAGCTTACGACAGAACTACGAGCAGTACTTC CASSLRQNYEQYF
- TRBJ2-5 - TRBV29-1 TGCAGCGTTGAACGGGTTGGGGGGGAGACCCAGTACTTC CSVERVGGETQYF
once TRBJ2-7 - TRBV7-9 TGTGCCAGCAGCATAGACCAGATCTCCTACGAGCAGTACTTC CASSIDQISYEQYF
- TRBJ1-2 - TRBV6-5 TGTGCCAGCAGTTACTCGAGGACAGTCCCCGGCTACACCTTC CASSYSRTVPGYTF
- TRBJ2-7 - TRBV1 TGCACCAGCAGCCCCGGGACATCGCACTCCTACGAGCAGTACTTC CTSSPGTSHSYEQYF
- TRBJ2-7 TRBD1 TRBV13 TGTGCCAGCAGCAAGGGGACAGGAGACATATACGAGCAGTACTTC CASSKGTGDIYEQYF
- TRBJ1-6 - TRBV30 TGTGCCTGGAGTGTAGAAATGTTGAGCTCCTATAATTCACCCCTCCACTTT CAWSVEMLSSYNSPLHF
- TRBJ1-6 TRBD1 TRBV18 TGTGCCAGCTCACCACCGGAACAGGGGTTCTCACCCCTCCACTTT CASSPPEQGFSPLHF
- TRBJ2-7 TRBD1 TRBV7-6 TGTGCCAGCAGCCCCGGGACAGGGAGATACGAGCAGTACTTC CASSPGTGRYEQYF
- TRBJ2-3 - TRBV30 TGTGCCTGGAGCATGCGGACCGGGAACGACCAAAGTAGCACAGATACGCAGTATTTT CAWSMRTGNDQSSTDTQYF
- TRBJ2-7 TRBD2 TRBV5-1 TGCGCCAGCAGAGGTTTTGCGGGGGAGACAGAGCAGTACTTC CASRGFAGETEQYF
- TRBJ2-7 TRBD1 TRBV18 TGTGCCAGCTCACCTGGAGCAGGGGGAGCCTACGAGCAGTACTTC CASSPGAGGAYEQYF
- TRBJ2-3 TRBD1 TRBV9 TGTGCCAGCAGCGTGGAAGACAGGGGGACAGATACGCAGTATTTT CASSVEDRGTDTQYF
few TRBJ1-4 TRBD1 TRBV30 TGTGCCTGGAGTCCTTTCAGGGACAGGGGGGAAAAACTGTTTTTT CAWSPFRDRGEKLFF
- TRBJ2-7 - TRBV27 TGTGCCAGCGCTGACATCGGACTTACCTACGAGCAGTACTTC CASADIGLTYEQYF
- TRBJ2-7 - TRBV11-2 TGTGCCAGCAGCCACTACGAGCAGTACTTC CASSHYEQYF
- TRBJ1-6 TRBD1 TRBV20-1 TGCAGTGCTAGTTATCACGGGACAGAAGTCAATTCACCCCTCCACTTT CSASYHGTEVNSPLHF
- TRBJ2-5 - TRBV6-2/TRBV6-3 TGTGCCAGCAGTCCACCGAGGCTAGCATTTAACTTC CASSPPRLAFNF
- TRBJ1-2 TRBD1 TRBV7-2 TGTGCCAGCAGTCTAACCCGACAGGGGGTCGGCTACACCTTC CASSLTRQGVGYTF
- TRBJ2-2 TRBD2 TRBV6-4 TGTGCCAGCAGTAGGGAGGGCACCGGGGAGCTGTTTTTT CASSREGTGELFF
many TRBJ2-3 TRBD2 TRBV7-9 TGTGCCAGCAGCCTTGGAATGACTAGCGCGAGCACAGATACGCAGTATTTT CASSLGMTSASTDTQYF
- TRBJ1-5 - TRBV9 TGTGCCAGCAGCGTAGACGGACAGATCAATCAGCCCCAGCATTTT CASSVDGQINQPQHF
- TRBJ1-5 TRBD1 TRBV23-1 TGCGCCAGCAGTCAACCCGAAGACAGGGCCGGGGGCCTTTATAGCAATCAGCCCCAGCATTTT CASSQPEDRAGGLYSNQPQHF
- TRBJ2-7 - TRBV7-2 TGTGCCAGCAGCTTAAACAGGTTTGACTACGAGCAGTACTTC CASSLNRFDYEQYF
- TRBJ2-7 - TRBV6-5 TGTGCCAGCAGTTACGTACGGGAGACTACCTACGAGCAGTACTTC CASSYVRETTYEQYF
- TRBJ2-5 TRBD2 TRBV7-9 TGTGCCAGCAGCTACGGGACTAGCGGGGAGACCCAAGAGACCCAGTACTTC CASSYGTSGETQETQYF
- TRBJ2-7 TRBD1 TRBV30 TGTGCCTTGCGGACAGGGGCAAGCTACGAGCAGTACTTC CALRTGASYEQYF
- TRBJ2-2 - TRBV25-1 TGTGCCAGCCTCCTTTATCGACACAACACCGGGGAGCTGTTTTTT CASLLYRHNTGELFF
- TRBJ2-7 - TRBV28 TGTGCCAGCAGTTCTGGTTTCCGGGACGAGCAGTACTTC CASSSGFRDEQYF
- TRBJ1-1 TRBD1 TRBV7-2 TGTGCCAGCAGCAACCGGGACAGGGTTCACACTGAAGCTTTCTTT CASSNRDRVHTEAFF
- TRBJ2-3 TRBD1 TRBV24-1 TGTGCCACCAGTGATTTGGACAGGGGGAGTACGCAGTATTTT CATSDLDRGSTQYF
- TRBJ2-1 - TRBV6-5 TGTGCCAGCAGTCCCTCCGGGGAAGGCAATGAGCAGTTCTTC CASSPSGEGNEQFF
- TRBJ2-1 TRBD2 TRBV7-9 TGTGCCAGCAGCTCTGTTAGCGGGTCCCTCAGCTCCTACAATGAGCAGTTCTTC CASSSVSGSLSSYNEQFF
- TRBJ2-2 TRBD2 TRBV5-6 TGTGCCAGCAGCTTGGGCAGACTAGCGGGAAACACCGGGGAGCTGTTTTTT CASSLGRLAGNTGELFF
- TRBJ2-2 TRBD1 TRBV24-1 TGTGCCACCAGTGAGTCCGGGACAGTTGTGAACACCGGGGAGCTGTTTTTT CATSESGTVVNTGELFF
- TRBJ2-1 TRBD2 TRBV7-3 TGTGCCAGCAGCTTAAATGGGGGACTAGGGATTGAGCAGTTCTTC CASSLNGGLGIEQFF
- TRBJ1-2 - TRBV5-6 TGTGCCAGCAGCATCCGACTGACAGGCCCCGCTGGGTATGGCTACACCTTC CASSIRLTGPAGYGYTF
- TRBJ2-1 TRBD2 TRBV2 TGTGCCAGCAGTGAAATCCGACTAGCGGGGCGGCGGGGGCAGTTCTTC CASSEIRLAGRRGQFF
- TRBJ1-3 - TRBV28 TGTGCCACCGGAGACAGCCAAGGAAACACCATATATTTT CATGDSQGNTIYF
- TRBJ1-1 - TRBV30 TGTGCCTGGAGTGAAGGGGCCGAAGCTTTCTTT CAWSEGAEAFF
- TRBJ2-2 - TRBV11-1 TGTGCCAGCAGCATTAGCGGAACCGGGGAGCTGTTTTTT CASSISGTGELFF
- TRBJ2-3 - TRBV27 TGTGCCAGCAGTTTCGTGCAGGCAGGGGTCGGTGCAGATACGCAGTATTTT CASSFVQAGVGADTQYF
few TRBJ1-1 TRBD1 TRBV27 TGTGCCAGCAGTCCCGACAGGGTGAACACTGAAGCTTTCTTT CASSPDRVNTEAFF
- TRBJ2-3 - TRBV3-1/TRBV3-2 TGTGCCAGCAGCCAAGGACTCGGGGACTATACGCAGTATTTT CASSQGLGDYTQYF
- TRBJ2-5 - TRBV7-7 TGTGCTAGCAGCTTAGAGCGCGGGGTAGAGACCCAGTACTTC CASSLERGVETQYF
- TRBJ2-3 - TRBV2 TGTGCCAGCAGTGAAGCGGGACTTTCGGGGGATACGCAGTATTTT CASSEAGLSGDTQYF
- TRBJ2-6 TRBD1 TRBV3-1/TRBV3-2 TGTGCCAGCAGCCCCAGGACAGGGGGCCTCTGGGCCAACGTCCTGACTTTC CASSPRTGGLWANVLTF